This TCR beta chain is drawn from a study of blood T cells in healthy people across ages (dated by TCRdb to about 2015). General notes on the study: In model experiments, roughly one uniquely barcoded TCR beta cDNA molecule per two T cells was captured by template switching. Two additional independent replicas of 1 million unique cDNA reads from the same blood draw were analyzed for two donors (one aged 18 to 29 and one aged 80 or older). To avoid experimental bias, donors of different ages were randomly spread across the sequencing lanes. To track age-related changes in TCR beta repertoire diversity, the study relied on deep sequencing normalized with unique cDNA molecular identifiers. The donors were split into four age groups: young (average 16 years), middle-aged (over 35), aged (roughly 60) and long-lived (over 75). What the research found in general, with its limitations: Because profiling used bulk unsorted PBMCs, naive and antigen-experienced compartments could not be compared conclusively. Observed TCR beta diversity per million T cells fell roughly linearly with age, and a significant reduction was already apparent by age roughly 41. Donor CMV infection status was unknown, potentially confounding age-related changes in expanded clonotypes. A strong correlation was found between observed TCR beta diversity and the percentage of naive T cells measured by flow cytometry. Compared with the aged group, the long-lived group had more naive CD4+ T cells, fewer expanded clones and increased TCR diversity, a pattern suggesting age selection. Estimates of total diversity from one million sequenced T cells were regarded as lower bounds and underestimates.

Donors were approximately 42 systemically healthy Caucasian individuals from Russia aged roughly 6 to 90 years. Approximately 9 milliliters of peripheral blood were collected from each donor into EDTA-treated Vacutainer tubes. PBMCs were isolated by Ficoll-Paque density-gradient centrifugation, with at least 6 million obtained per sample. Trizol reagent was used to extract total RNA from the PBMCs, yielding at least 5 micrograms per sample. For every donor, flow cytometry on a PBMC aliquot measured the percentage of naive CD45RAhigh/CD27high T cells. The library was generated by 5' RACE. The listed sequencing device is Illumina HiSeq 2500. A second PCR of about 6 to 11 cycles was performed with a sample-barcoded 5' primer and a J-beta primer mix. A template-switch 5' adaptor carrying 12 random nucleotides introduced a unique molecular identifier onto each TCR beta cDNA molecule. Each sample yielded at least 2.5 million CDR3-containing paired-end reads. All of the RNA was converted into first-strand cDNA using the Mint cDNA synthesis kit, with a TRBC-specific oligonucleotide serving as the primer. All cDNA was treated with uracil-DNA glycosylase and then went through a first 18-cycle PCR with the universal primers M1SS and BC2_uni_R. The source study handled its data this way. For normalization, 1 million high-quality reads, each with a distinct molecular identifier, were randomly selected from each sample. Reads with shared molecular identifiers were discarded instead of being binned into consensus sequences. MiTCR, set to a Q25 quality threshold and the strictest error-elimination algorithm, was used for CDR3 identification, clonotype clustering and error correction. A nonparametric unseen species model using Euler transformation provided a lower-bound estimate of total TCR beta diversity. The public reads were reanalyzed by TCRdb: fastp trimming at Q25, MiXCR alignment, in-frame beta chains only. Each entry merges the rows of one CDR3 protein and shows their most common DNA and genes. TCRdb assigned the V and J calls; the authors' analysis was not used. The sample yields 1,500,000 or so distinct CDR3 sequences; 59% were counted once. Together, the top ten hold 6.5% to 8.5% of the sample.

There are a few counts of this clonotype. Its antigen is still unknown. Per-base quality was not reported, and no clone a single base away is much larger than it. For this chain, trimming is 3 bases at the V end and 8 bases at the J end, and the number of junction bases without a gene match is 5. Including cysteine and phenylalanine, the CDR3 has 15 amino acids. Here the CDR3 DNA is all that survives: 45 bases in frame from base 1. The origin of this receptor is a man younger than 35 in good health. The chain links TRBV12-3 or TRBV12-4 with TRBJ2-1; TRBD1 agrees with 12 junctional bases. Specimen: blood. The bases read TGTGCCAGCAGTTTGGGGGACAGGGGGCAAGATGAGCAGTTCTTC. Translated, this gives CASSLGDRGQDEQFF.